Listed below are T cell receptor beta chains from one sample, sequenced in a study of control samples from healthy donors and cancer patients. The repertoire was sequenced with immunoSEQ multiplex PCR; TCRdb's copy has only in-frame clones and lacks some. The sample has approximately 82,000 clones, 93% seen once. The specimen sequenced was PBMCs. These receptor sequences come from a woman between 35 and 50 years old with lung cancer. Both conserved end residues are trimmed from each CDR3. The D gene is left open where the match is weak.

v_call d_call cdr3_aa
TRBV6-4 NA ASSGGREYPYNEQF
TRBV2 NA ASRDRTGRPQH
TRBV7-6 TRBD1 TSSLSPGTVYEQY
TRBV18 NA ASSYSTWNYEQY
TRBV30 NA AWAHERGTEAF
TRBV28 TRBD1 ASSSGTGGST
TRBV9 TRBD1 ASSAIQGAGTEAF
TRBV11-3 TRBD2 ASSWTSGGPGSYNEQF
TRBV5-5 NA ASSLERAGQPQH
TRBV24-1 NA ATSVGNYGYT
TRBV6-4 NA ASSDRMNTEAF
TRBV9 NA ASSFGGSSYNSPLH
TRBV24-1 NA ATGLRETQY
TRBV5-1 NA ASSLDAVNTEAF
TRBV19 NA ASSSFPGPYTEAF
TRBV2 NA ASSAGAITGELF
TRBV5-4 NA ASSLQGVEAF
TRBV7-9 NA ASSPRGGGTDTQY
TRBV9 NA ASSPVRGELNTGELF
TRBV5-6 NA ASSNFDPKTYYEQY
TRBV25-1 NA ATAPPGTNTEAF
TRBV13 NA ASSLTQTGGYSNQPQH
TRBV6-4 NA ASSSHAQAPHT
TRBV5-1 TRBD1 ASSGGTGVGETQY
TRBV9 NA ASSKLTYNSPLH
TRBV9 NA ASSVAGALTGELF
TRBV19 NA ASSVGQGPYEQY
TRBV3-1/TRBV3-2 NA ASSQVYGDANEQF
TRBV2 TRBD1 ASSPGTDNQPQH
TRBV9 NA ASSARTDGSGANVLT
TRBV6-1 NA ASSDNTVLFLGYT
TRBV12-3/TRBV12-4 NA ASRSLWADGYT
TRBV28 TRBD1 ASNRGQVFNEQF
TRBV4-1 TRBD2 ASSQPRLAGGRYNEQF
TRBV12-3/TRBV12-4 NA ASSQSHIYEQY
TRBV18 NA ASSPPGATGELF
TRBV2 NA ASRDSQFEAF
TRBV3-1/TRBV3-2 NA ASSQIPGGGTEAF
TRBV19 TRBD2 ASGGGGTDTQY
TRBV6-5 NA ASTYRQVDTEAF
TRBV11-2 TRBD1 ASSRWDRESNYGYT
TRBV5-5 NA ASSSPQVGEQY
TRBV5-5 NA ASSLKGTDPSTDTQY
TRBV5-4 TRBD1 ASSSDRGPNYGYT
TRBV16 NA ASTLSGTGEAF
TRBV6-6 TRBD1 ASSRERGGGAVPDSPLH
TRBV6-5 NA ASIDRHNEQF